The table lists the clone carrying this T cell receptor (beta chain) with a few counts. Its antigen is currently unknown. This sample is part of a study of cytomegalovirus exposure and HLA in healthy donors. Overall study results and limits: What a later analysis showed was that several of the most significant clusters appeared linked to common viral pathogens. TCR beta chains numbering some 160 were designated cytomegalovirus-associated. Published work reported that the classifier diagnosed cytomegalovirus status with high specificity and sensitivity.

The CDR3 spans 13 residues. Germline-derived CDR1 and CDR2 are SGDLS and YYNGEE. Trimming left V 2 bases short and J 5 bases short, with 10 bases between. It was with 60 Vbeta and 13 Jbeta primers that the PCR ran. Only in-frame clones appear in the TCRdb table, and some are missing; sequencing was by immunoSEQ multiplex PCR. The sample has about 82,000 clones; about a tenth are singletons. The chain uses TRBV9 and TRBJ1-1, with D unresolved. The sequencing input was PBMCs. This sequence originates from a man aged 55 to 70 in good health and CMV-seropositive. CDR3 in DNA: TGTGCCAGCAGCGTGGGAGGGATTACTGAAGCTTTCTTT. Translating it yields CASSVGGITEAFF.